This is a list of T cell receptor beta chains from one sample in a study of T cell repertoires in cytomegalovirus infection. TCRdb analysed the reads with MiXCR anew, one entry per CDR3 protein. This table has 450,000 to 550,000 distinct CDR3 sequences, approximately 40% appearing once. The antigens for these receptors are not known. Sequencing used cultured PBMCs, obtained from culture after CMV antigen stimulation. All receptors derive from a human donor in good health (CMV status not recorded). Some clones in this sample may be carry-over from other donors' samples. The conserved cysteine and the conserved F or W are not part of the CDR3 here. The size entry is marked missing in some rows and otherwise reads once, few, many or a size class.

j_call v_call clone_size cdr3_aa
TRBJ2-7 TRBV7-6 many ASSLGPTTESYEQY
TRBJ1-5 TRBV19 . ASSIFSGQGMKPQH
TRBJ1-4 TRBV25-1 . ASSEYQTGNEKLF
TRBJ1-6 TRBV6-6 . ASREGASNSPLH
TRBJ2-1 TRBV5-4 . ASSTERQGLRGEQF
TRBJ1-1 TRBV12-3/TRBV12-4 . ASSFHTMNTEAF
TRBJ1-5 TRBV4-1 few ASSQQDGRQAHQPQH
TRBJ1-5 TRBV7-8 few ASSLILTSGQPQH
TRBJ2-7 TRBV6-5 . ASSEPTGAYYEQY
TRBJ2-1 TRBV5-4 once ASSSVAGPSYNEQF
TRBJ2-7 TRBV10-3 . AIRGGYEQY
TRBJ2-3 TRBV7-2 few ASSRLAGGDTDTQY
TRBJ2-7 TRBV10-3 . AINEGSGAYEQY
TRBJ2-7 TRBV6-8 once ASSYNRDHEQY
TRBJ2-5 TRBV7-8 few ASSFLVGIQETQY
TRBJ2-7 TRBV12-3/TRBV12-4 . ASRRALGEQY
TRBJ2-3 TRBV6-1 . ASSAKQGFTQY
TRBJ1-5 TRBV19 . ASSPLLGNQPQH
TRBJ2-1 TRBV7-2 . ASSLYPLATTNEQF
TRBJ2-7 TRBV7-9 many ASSLGRGAYEQY
TRBJ2-5 TRBV20-1 . SARVGRGQETQY
TRBJ2-2 TRBV7-2 few ATHTGGANTGELF
TRBJ1-2 TRBV20-1 . SAPDRPGRYT
TRBJ2-7 TRBV27 few ASSLSIGGEQY
TRBJ1-3 TRBV7-2 few ASSPIGRASSGNTIY
TRBJ2-7 TRBV15 . ATSRYNALPDRFVDEQY
TRBJ1-5 TRBV7-9 . ASSLDGPGSNQPQH
TRBJ2-3 TRBV7-4 few ASSFAGFSTDTQY
TRBJ2-3 TRBV28 . ASSLGQVLGTDTQY
TRBJ2-5 TRBV7-9 . ASSSPGQGGTQY
TRBJ2-1 TRBV7-8 many ASSYRIKAAGRYNEQF
TRBJ1-1 TRBV11-2 few ASSFGIQGTLEAF
TRBJ2-3 TRBV7-8 few ASSQHGRGFRTDTQY
TRBJ2-5 TRBV6-1 . ASRLTGAETQY
TRBJ2-7 TRBV27 . ASSLAGGPPPSYEQY
TRBJ2-7 TRBV20-1 few SGLSAGLNYEQY
TRBJ2-5 TRBV7-6 . ASSLRLEETQY
TRBJ2-7 TRBV7-2 . ASSFRTTGAFPYEQY
TRBJ2-3 TRBV7-2 few ASSLKRAKINTDTQY
TRBJ2-5 TRBV7-2 few ASSPWSSGGAETQY
TRBJ2-1 TRBV7-8 . ASSLVRLAGGYEQF
TRBJ1-3 TRBV6-2/TRBV6-3 . ASSGQHSGNTIY
TRBJ2-7 TRBV5-1 . ASSPHLGGPLDSTYEQY
TRBJ2-3 TRBV12-3/TRBV12-4 few ASSLQGGVTDTQY
TRBJ1-1 TRBV6-1 . ASRGPWNTEAF
TRBJ2-3 TRBV20-1 . SARAVPGTDTQY
TRBJ1-2 TRBV20-1 few SARRGDRSYT
TRBJ2-7 TRBV7-2 few ASSLRPYSYEQY
TRBJ1-5 TRBV7-2 many ASSSGDSVQH
TRBJ2-4 TRBV7-2 . ASSLRLAGGALAKNIQY
TRBJ1-5 TRBV7-2 few ASSLGGAGDQPQH
TRBJ1-5 TRBV5-1 . ASSSLGGINQPQH
TRBJ2-2 TRBV5-1 few ASSLGLGTDVSGELF
TRBJ1-1 TRBV12-3/TRBV12-4 . ASSEPGLNTEAF
TRBJ2-2 TRBV6-1 . ASSERLYTGELF
TRBJ1-2 TRBV7-2 few ASSIDRGYYGYT